This TCR beta chain stems from a study of T cells expressing NK-cell markers. TCRdb re-called the 5' RACE reads and shows each CDR3 protein once, DNA omitted. The sample features some 460,000 distinct CDR3 sequences, with 1.4% in its top ten. Study results and limitations: In a group of about six donors, dominant NKG2C+ clonotypes represented roughly 1.0-7.5% of CD8+ T cells. These same clonotypes (in a few donors) also led the CD3+CD56-NKG2C+ fraction.

With respect to this clonotype: Its antigen is still unknown.

The CDR3 runs 15 residues. Germline loops: CDR1 SGDLS, CDR2 YYNGEE. This TCR was recovered from a woman between 50 and 59 years old in good health. Sequencing was carried out using blood T cells: a sorted CD56 or NKG2C T cell subset, CD4+ or CD8+ T cells, or bulk PBMC T cells (not recorded which). This chain uses TRBV9 with TRBJ2-1; absent DNA, TCRdb's TRBD1 call cannot be checked. This CDR3 reads CASSGRGTLYNEQFF.